Shown below are 22 T cell receptor beta chains from a single sample sequenced in a study of beta chain features in type 1 diabetes. Every isolated RNA sample was fully reverse transcribed, so sequencing captured expressed TCRB transcripts. Measured with immunoSEQ multiplex PCR; TCRdb has only the in-frame clones, and not every one. The table has 140,000 to 150,000 clones, more than 9% seen once; the top ten hold 1.3%. What was sequenced was naive CD4+ T cells from blood. The receptors shown here come from a man in his late teens or twenties in good health.

This clone was recorded a few times. The rearrangement links TRBV30 to TRBJ2-7; D possibly corresponds to TRBD1 (6 bases). The CDR3 is 14 amino acids. Trimming shortened V by 3 bases and J by 3 bases, and 15 bases separated the two germline ends. Germline V CDR1 and CDR2: GTSNPN, SVGIG (reference sequence). CDR3 DNA: TGTGCCTGGAGAGTAACCGACAGGAGCTACGAGCAGTACTTC. It yields the protein CAWRVTDRSYEQYF. Full variable domain (outside the CDR3, taken from reference TRBV30 and TRBJ2-7): SQTIHQWPATLVQPVGSPLSLECTVEGTSNPNLYWYRQAAGRGLQLLFYSVGIGQISSEVPQNLSASRPQDRQFILSSKKLLLSDSGFYLCAWRVTDRSYEQYFGPGTRLTVT.

This chain joins TRBV5-1 and TRBJ2-5; TRBD1 agrees at 8 bases. J was trimmed by 4 bases and V by 4 bases; bases with no gene match: 3. This CDR3 has 13 residues. Looked up from germline, CDR1 is SGHRS and CDR2 is YFSETQ. The CDR3 nucleotides are TGCGCCAGCAGCCCGGACAGGGTAGAGACCCAGTACTTC. Its protein product is CASSPDRVETQYF.

The genes are TRBV10-3 and TRBJ2-3; 14 nucleotides agree with TRBD2. The CDR3 is made up of 18 amino acids. Looked up from germline, CDR1 is ENHRY and CDR2 is SYGVKD. J was trimmed by 1 base and V by 4 bases; bases with no gene match: 7. The CDR3 coding sequence is TGTGCCATCAGTGTGGGACTAGCGGGGGCAGGGGGCACAGATACGCAGTATTTT. Translated, it gives CAISVGLAGAGGTDTQYF.

The CDR3 is CASSLVGTSANEQFF. CDR3 nucleotide sequence: TGTGCCAGCAGCTTAGTCGGGACTAGCGCCAATGAGCAGTTCTTC. V and J are TRBV7-9 and TRBJ2-1; 10 bases are a match to TRBD2. With V trimmed by 1 base and J by 6 bases, 3 bases remained unmatched. Per the germline V gene, CDR1 is SEHNR and CDR2 is FQNEAQ (reference sequence). The CDR3 runs 15 residues.

The chain is built from TRBV5-1 and TRBJ2-7; TRBD1 might be the D (6 bases). CDR1 and CDR2 from the germline V gene are SGHRS and YFSETQ. The V gene lost 4 bases and the J gene lost 1 base, with 9 bases spanning the gap. This CDR3 has 13 residues. The CDR3 DNA follows: TGCGCCAGCAGCCCGGACAGTTCCTACGAGCAGTACTTC. This gives the protein CASSPDSSYEQYF. Full variable domain (rest looked up from reference TRBV5-1 and TRBJ2-7): KAGVTQTPRYLIKTRGQQVTLSCSPISGHRSVSWYQQTPGQGLQFLFEYFSETQRNKGNFPGRFSGRQFSNSRSEMNVSTLELGDSALYLCASSPDSSYEQYFGPGTRLTVT.

This clone was seen only a few times. The rearrangement links TRBV5-1 to TRBJ2-7; D gene unclear. CDR1 is SGHRS and CDR2 is YFSETQ in the germline V gene. The CDR3 runs to 11 residues. V was pared by 7 bases and J by 0 bases, with 5 bases between. CDR3 DNA sequence: TGCGCCAGCGCTAACTCCTACGAGCAGTACTTC. This translates into CASANSYEQYF.

The genes are TRBV5-6 and TRBJ2-1; 9 bases are a match to TRBD1. Germline assignment: CDR1 SGHDT and CDR2 YYEEEE. This CDR3 spans 15 amino acids. The junction had 2 bases not matched to a gene; V was cut back by 0 bases and J by 4 bases. Written as DNA, the CDR3 is TGTGCCAGCAGCTTGGCAGGACAGGGGTACAATGAGCAGTTCTTC. Translating it yields CASSLAGQGYNEQFF.

This clone showed up just a few times. The chain uses TRBV20-1 and TRBJ2-3; D gene ambiguous. The V and J ends lost 7 bases and 4 bases respectively, with 9 bases between them. CDR1 and CDR2 (germline): DFQATT, SNEGSKA (reference sequence). The CDR3 runs to 11 residues. The CDR3: CSVKNSDTQYF. The CDR3 DNA reads TGCAGTGTTAAAAATTCAGATACGCAGTATTTT.

V gene TRBV18 combines with J gene TRBJ2-3; 11 bases align to TRBD1. Germline values: CDR1 KGHSH, CDR2 LQKENI. The CDR3 covers 16 residues. V shed 2 bases and J 6 bases; nucleotides not matched to a gene: 7. CDR3 in amino acids: CASSPAGTGGLDTQYF. DNA for the CDR3: TGTGCCAGCTCACCAGCTGGGACAGGGGGGTTGGATACGCAGTATTTT. Together with reference TRBV18 and TRBJ2-3, the CDR3 gives the full variable domain: NAGVMQNPRHLVRRRGQEARLRCSPMKGHSHVYWYRQLPEEGLKFMVYLQKENIIDESGMPKERFSAEFPKEGPSILRIQQVVRGDSAAYFCASSPAGTGGLDTQYFGPGTRLTVL.

The rearrangement links TRBV19 to TRBJ1-5; D is undetermined. The V gene's germline CDR1 is LNHDA and CDR2 SQIVND (reference sequence). The CDR3 extends over 13 amino acids. The germline V and J ends were trimmed by 4 bases and 4 bases, with 8 bases remaining between them. CDR3 DNA sequence: TGTGCCAGTAGTACGCAGGTTAATCAGCCCCAGCATTTT. It translates to CASSTQVNQPQHF. The whole variable domain, filled in from reference TRBV19 and TRBJ1-5, reads DGGITQSPKYLFRKEGQNVTLSCEQNLNHDAMYWYRQDPGQGLRLIYYSQIVNDFQKGDIAEGYSVSREKKESFPLTVTSAQKNPTAFYLCASSTQVNQPQHFGDGTRLSIL.

This clone was seen a handful of times. The V and J genes are TRBV6-5 and TRBJ2-4; no definite D call. The CDR3 is 14 amino acids. Trimming removed 2 bases at V and 3 bases at J, with 8 bases between. Germline CDR1 MNHEY, CDR2 SVGAGI. The CDR3 spells CASSYEGGKNIQYF. DNA for the CDR3: TGTGCCAGCAGTTACGAAGGCGGCAAAAACATTCAGTACTTC.

V and J are TRBV19 and TRBJ2-2, with TRBD1 as a possible D gene (5 bases). CDR1 is LNHDA and CDR2 is SQIVND in the germline V gene (reference sequence). The CDR3 runs to 11 residues. V was clipped by 11 bases and J by 3 bases, with 7 bases between them. CDR3 DNA: TGTGCCTCAGGGTACACCGGGGAGCTGTTTTTT. As protein: CASGYTGELFF.

A few counts support this clone. The V and J genes are TRBV19 and TRBJ2-4; no reliable D call. V dropped 2 bases and J dropped 4 bases, with 6 bases sitting between them. CDR1 is LNHDA, CDR2 SQIVND, per germline (reference sequence). This CDR3 spans 13 amino acids. The CDR3 nucleotides are TGTGCCAGTAGTATAAACGCGAAAAACATTCAGTACTTC. This sequence encodes CASSINAKNIQYF.

This clone occurred many times. The chain carries TRBV18 and TRBJ1-2, with 7 bases matching TRBD1. The germline CDR1 and CDR2 sequences are KGHSH and LQKENI. The CDR3 is made up of 14 amino acids. J gave up 4 bases and V 3 bases, and 5 bases lay outside the gene matches. CDR3 residues: CASSPEGQLYGYTF. The CDR3 DNA reads TGTGCCAGCTCACCGGAGGGACAGCTCTATGGCTACACCTTC.

This clone was found a few times. The rearrangement links TRBV4-3 to TRBJ2-2; the D gene is possibly TRBD1 (5 bases). There are 15 residues in the CDR3. Per the germline V gene, CDR1 is LGHNA and CDR2 is YSLEER. Trimming pared 0 bases from V and 8 bases from J, leaving 13 bases between. The CDR3 region has the DNA TGCGCCAGCAGCCAAGATGGGGCGCTTATGGGGGAGCTGTTTTTT. Translation: CASSQDGALMGELFF.

This chain connects TRBV27 to TRBJ2-6; D gene ambiguous. The germline gives CDR1 MNHEY, CDR2 SMNVEV (reference sequence). CDR3 length: 17 amino acids. The V end lost 4 bases, the J end lost 0 bases, and 13 bases lay between the germline ends. The chain's CDR3 is CASSSGFVDSGANVLTF. In DNA form, the CDR3 reads TGTGCCAGCAGTTCCGGGTTTGTGGACTCTGGGGCCAACGTCCTGACTTTC.

The chain joins TRBV14 to TRBJ2-2; 7 nucleotides agree with TRBD1. Germline trimming cut 2 bases from V and 5 bases from J; bases unmatched to any gene: 11. Germline V CDR1 and CDR2: SGHDN, FVKESK. CDR3 size: 17 residues. This CDR3 is CASSQSRRGPVTGELFF. The CDR3, as DNA: TGTGCCAGCAGCCAAAGTAGAAGGGGGCCGGTTACCGGGGAGCTGTTTTTT. Based on the CDR3 plus reference TRBV14 and TRBJ2-2, the full variable domain is EAGVTQFPSHSVIEKGQTVTLRCDPISGHDNLYWYRRVMGKEIKFLLHFVKESKQDESGMPNNRFLAERTGGTYSTLKVQPAELEDSGVYFCASSQSRRGPVTGELFFGEGSRLTVL.

The chain recombines TRBV6-5 with TRBJ2-6, with D perhaps matching TRBD2 (6 bases). Germline loops: CDR1 MNHEY, CDR2 SVGAGI. The CDR3 is 15 residues long. The V end was cut by 6 bases, the J end by 2 bases, with 11 bases between. This CDR3 is CASRPLAAGANVLTF. CDR3 coding DNA: TGTGCCAGCAGGCCTTTAGCGGCTGGGGCCAACGTCCTGACTTTC.

This clone was seen only a few times. CDR3 region: CASSPLGGGVTDTQYF. For the CDR3, the DNA is TGTGCCAGCTCACCCCTAGGCGGGGGGGTCACAGATACGCAGTATTTT. The gene calls are TRBV18 and TRBJ2-3; TRBD2 agrees at 9 bases. The germline V gene has CDR1 KGHSH and CDR2 LQKENI. V was pared by 3 bases and J by 2 bases, with 6 bases of the junction left unmatched. The CDR3 loop spans 16 amino acids. The variable domain in full, completed from reference TRBV18 and TRBJ2-3, reads NAGVMQNPRHLVRRRGQEARLRCSPMKGHSHVYWYRQLPEEGLKFMVYLQKENIIDESGMPKERFSAEFPKEGPSILRIQQVVRGDSAAYFCASSPLGGGVTDTQYFGPGTRLTVL.

This clone was seen more than once but under ten times. V usage is TRBV7-2 and J usage is TRBJ2-1; TRBD1 aligns across 9 bases. The CDR3 covers 13 residues. The V gene's germline CDR1 is SGHTA and CDR2 FQGNSA. With V trimmed by 5 bases and J by 8 bases, 4 bases remained unmatched. CDR3 nucleotides: TGTGCCAGCAGCCTCAGGGACAGGGATGAGCAGTTCTTC. Encoded protein: CASSLRDRDEQFF.

The V and J genes are TRBV6-5 and TRBJ2-2; the D is unclear. The V end was cut by 5 bases, the J end by 4 bases, with 5 bases between. The CDR3 contains 12 residues. Germline lookup yields CDR1 MNHEY and CDR2 SVGAGI. The CDR3 is CASSGSTGELFF. CDR3 coding DNA: TGTGCCAGCAGTGGTAGCACCGGGGAGCTGTTTTTT.

This clone was detected only a few times. The gene calls are TRBV2 and TRBJ2-1; TRBD1 matches at 11 bases. V was clipped by 2 bases and J by 3 bases; unmatched bases: 3. This CDR3 spans 16 amino acids. CDR1 is SNHLY, CDR2 FYNNEI, per germline. CDR3 sequence reads: CASSELDRGLYNEQFF. The CDR3 bases are TGTGCCAGCAGTGAATTGGACAGGGGGCTCTACAATGAGCAGTTCTTC.